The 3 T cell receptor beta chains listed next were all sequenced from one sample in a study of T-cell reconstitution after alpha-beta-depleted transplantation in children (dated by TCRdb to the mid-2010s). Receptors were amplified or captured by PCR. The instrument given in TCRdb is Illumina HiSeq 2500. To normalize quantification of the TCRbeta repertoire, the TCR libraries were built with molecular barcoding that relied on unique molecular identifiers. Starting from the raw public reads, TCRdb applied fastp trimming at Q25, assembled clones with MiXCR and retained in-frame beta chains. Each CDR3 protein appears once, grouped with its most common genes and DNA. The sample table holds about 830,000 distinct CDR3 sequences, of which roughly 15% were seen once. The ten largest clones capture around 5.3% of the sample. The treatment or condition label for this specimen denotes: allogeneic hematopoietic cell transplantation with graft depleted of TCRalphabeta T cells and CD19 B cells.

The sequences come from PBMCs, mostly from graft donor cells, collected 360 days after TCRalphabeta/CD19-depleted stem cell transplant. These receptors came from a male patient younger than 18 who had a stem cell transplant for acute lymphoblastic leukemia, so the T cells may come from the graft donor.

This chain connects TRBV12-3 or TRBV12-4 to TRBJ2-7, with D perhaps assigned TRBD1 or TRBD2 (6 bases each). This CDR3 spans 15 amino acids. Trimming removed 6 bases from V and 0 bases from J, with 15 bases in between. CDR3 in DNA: TGTGCCAGCAGAGGGGGACTCCAGAGCTCCTACGAGCAGTACTTC. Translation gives CASRGGLQSSYEQYF.

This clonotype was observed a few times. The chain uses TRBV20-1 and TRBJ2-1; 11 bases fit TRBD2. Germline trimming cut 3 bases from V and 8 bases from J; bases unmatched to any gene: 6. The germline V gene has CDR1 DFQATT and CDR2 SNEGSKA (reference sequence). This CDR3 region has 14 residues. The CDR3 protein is CSASISGRADEQFF. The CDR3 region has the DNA TGCAGTGCTAGCATTAGCGGGAGGGCGGATGAGCAGTTCTTC.

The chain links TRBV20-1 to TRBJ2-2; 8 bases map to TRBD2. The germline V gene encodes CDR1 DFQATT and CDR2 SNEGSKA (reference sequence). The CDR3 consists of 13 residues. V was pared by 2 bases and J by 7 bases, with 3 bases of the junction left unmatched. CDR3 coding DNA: TGCAGTGCTAGAAGGACTAGCATCGGGGAGCTGTTTTTT. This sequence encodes CSARRTSIGELFF.